Sequencing of this T cell receptor beta chain was carried out in a study of OX40 agonist ivuxolimab in advanced cancers. The overall study: Of the participants, 40% to 50% had some prior anti-PD-1, anti-PD-L1 or anti-CTLA-4 therapy, which was allowed.

Produced via immunoSEQ multiplex PCR; TCRdb's table is partial and in-frame only. The sample has approximately 76,000 clones, 65% to 90% seen once. In its sample, this clone was seen a few times. Antigen unknown. Study results and caveats: Clonal expansion was seen in CD4+ and CD8+ blood T cells by week 6 at 0.1 to 3.0 mg/kg. Partial responders at 0.1-3.0 mg/kg showed near-lowest clonal expansion.

V shed 5 bases and J shed 3 bases, with 13 bases lying between them. The CDR3 length is 15 residues. Germline CDR1 is SGHAT and CDR2 is FQNNGV. J is TRBJ2-2 and V is TRBV11-2; D ambiguous. This TCR was recovered from an adult with an advanced solid tumor such as melanoma, head and neck, liver or kidney cancer. Material: CD4+ or CD8+ T cells sorted from blood, obtained in a trial of the OX40 agonist ivuxolimab. The CDR3 nucleotides read TGTGCCAGCAGCCCATTCGTGGTTGACACCGGGGAGCTGTTTTTT. It encodes CASSPFVVDTGELFF.